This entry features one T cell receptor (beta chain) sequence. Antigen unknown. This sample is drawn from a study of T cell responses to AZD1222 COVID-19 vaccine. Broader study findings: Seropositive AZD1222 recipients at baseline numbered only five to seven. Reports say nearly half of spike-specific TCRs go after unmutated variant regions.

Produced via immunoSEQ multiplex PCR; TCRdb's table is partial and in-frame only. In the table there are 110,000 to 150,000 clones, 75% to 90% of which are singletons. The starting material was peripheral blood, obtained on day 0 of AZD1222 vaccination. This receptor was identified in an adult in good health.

CDR3 protein: CASSHTGGASKNIQYF. Written as DNA, the CDR3 is TGTGCCAGCAGCCATACAGGGGGCGCTTCCAAAAACATTCAGTACTTC. The chain combines TRBV7-9 with TRBJ2-4; 9 bases align to TRBD1. This CDR3 spans 16 amino acids. V was pared by 5 bases and J by 2 bases, with 7 bases of the junction left unmatched. Germline V lookup: CDR1 SEHNR, CDR2 FQNEAQ (reference sequence).